This section outlines one TCR beta chain sequence together with its context. What it binds is unknown. The method was immunoSEQ multiplex PCR; TCRdb's version includes in-frame clones alone and lacks a portion of them. The table lists 60,000 or so clones, approximately 82% of them singletons. The time point is: week 5, during vaccination. Mutant IDH1 20-mer peptide, at 300 ug, made up each vaccine dose, with topical imiquimod. This sample is drawn from a study of a mutant IDH1 vaccine in newly diagnosed glioma. Study information: At weeks 1, 3, 5, 7, 11, 15, 19 and 23, patients received a vaccination, eight in all. Patients got their first vaccination 4-6 weeks after radiotherapy alone, or with temozolomide cycles. Most had both radiotherapy and temozolomide beforehand; others had only one. Study-wide points: Immune responses arising from the vaccine appeared in roughly 95% of patients.

Germline V lookup: CDR1 SGDLS, CDR2 YYNGEE. Trimming pared 1 base from V and 0 bases from J, leaving 11 bases between. The CDR3 runs to 17 residues. The TCR sequence derives from a woman younger than 35 with glioma. Some clones in this sample may be carry-over from other donors' samples. The input for sequencing was PBMCs, taken from a glioma patient whose treatment included an IDH1 peptide vaccine. This sequence joins TRBV9 and TRBJ2-6; no firm D call. In DNA form, the CDR3 reads TGTGCCAGCAGCGTAAGTCGGCTAGACTCTGGGGCCAACGTCCTGACTTTC. This gives the protein CASSVSRLDSGANVLTF.